Only a few counts were recorded for the clone carrying this T cell receptor (beta chain). Germline CDR1 is SQVTM and CDR2 is ANQGSEA. This CDR3 comprises 12 residues. With 4 bases clipped from V and 5 bases from J, the junction kept 5 bases outside the gene matches. The entry originates in a study of human T cells and chemical hapten exposure. The overall study: Patients, mostly women, had alopecia areata, alopecia totalis or alopecia universalis.

During construction of the library, unique molecular identifiers were attached to individual cDNA molecules for quantitative, reproducible TCR counting. Per the authors' pipeline: Sample-level TCR yields exhibited a median of about 96,000, with a range of 23,224 to 690,600. TCRdb reprocessed the RACE reads via MiXCR and lists one record per CDR3 protein. TCRdb, not the authors, supplied the V and J calls. The profile shows approximately 60,000 distinct CDR3 sequences, roughly 11% of them singletons. This sample's time point: patch test 3, about 24 weeks after DPC sensitization. Treatment in this sample: therapeutic diphenylcyclopropenone sensitization with weekly scalp DPC.

The chain joins TRBV29-1 to TRBJ2-7; 7 bases fit TRBD1. This receptor was obtained from a woman aged 30 to 39 with alopecia areata. Some clones in this sample may be carry-over from other donors' samples. The input for sequencing was whole blood, taken in connection with sensitization to the hapten diphenylcyclopropenone (DPC). Here the CDR3 reads CSVVQGIHEQYF. CDR3 bases: TGCAGCGTTGTACAGGGGATCCACGAGCAGTACTTC.